The rows below give T cell receptor beta chains drawn from one sample of a study of CXCR3-negative and CXCR3-positive naive CD8 T cells. Using the 5' RACE reads, TCRdb records one entry per CDR3 protein without DNA. The specimen's table records about 130,000 distinct CDR3 sequences. Material: naive CXCR3- CD8+ T cells from blood. The receptors here all came from a human donor in good health. Some clones in this sample may be carry-over from other donors' samples. Each CDR3 is given with its conserved first and last residue. The order of the fields is V gene, J gene, CDR3 length, CDR3 protein.

>TRBV29-1|TRBJ2-7|13
CSVDLAGRYEQYF
>TRBV5-1|TRBJ2-7|14
CASSLILETYEQYF
>TRBV7-9|TRBJ1-1|14
CASGSGALNTEAFF
>TRBV29-1|TRBJ2-1|15
CSVRTSREGFDEQFF
>TRBV4-2|TRBJ1-5|17
CASSQGGSGGGGQPQHF
>TRBV7-9|TRBJ2-3|15
CASSPGRGSTDTQYF
>TRBV15|TRBJ2-7|17
CATSSVGATPPYYEQYF
>TRBV25-1|TRBJ1-1|12
CASSTGSTEAFF
>TRBV25-1|TRBJ2-1|15
CASSAGDNPYNEQFF
>TRBV28|TRBJ2-5|14
CASSFENRRETQYF
>TRBV10-3|TRBJ2-7|14
CASRTSGASYEQYF
>TRBV4-1|TRBJ2-1|14
CASSQAPGYNEQFF
>TRBV7-9|TRBJ1-2|14
CASSSDAGRDGYTF
>TRBV20-1|TRBJ2-7|18
CSARDSRLAGGDSYEQYF
>TRBV4-1|TRBJ2-1|15
CASSQSLADPNEQFF
>TRBV29-1|TRBJ2-3|18
CSVGGTGLYSRSTDTQYF
>TRBV29-1|TRBJ1-1|15
CNAGGGSGMNTEAFF
>TRBV21-1|TRBJ2-5|15
CASSGPNGFQETQYF
>TRBV9|TRBJ2-1|18
CASSFRLADLSENNEQFF
>TRBV5-1|TRBJ2-5|15
CASSLGTESWKTQYF
>TRBV7-2|TRBJ2-7|18
CASSSAPYGGGAAYEQYF
>TRBV4-3|TRBJ2-1|18
CASSQELAGGTSYNEQFF
>TRBV6-1|TRBJ1-1|14
CASGYGQGGTEAFF
>TRBV29-1|TRBJ1-2|12
CSVDTGNYGYTF
>TRBV12-5|TRBJ1-2|15
CASGLVVGPSYGYTF
>TRBV6-2/TRBV6-3|TRBJ2-3|11
CASRTGDTQYF
>TRBV28|TRBJ2-1|14
CASSSSGFYNEQFF
>TRBV6-2/TRBV6-3|TRBJ2-1|15
CASSYSQTGINEQFF
>TRBV24-1|TRBJ2-5|13
CATSDLAAETQYF
>TRBV7-7|TRBJ2-7|14
CASSPAIGGGEQYF
>TRBV25-1|TRBJ2-2|15
CASSYGGRNTGELFF
>TRBV7-2|TRBJ2-3|15
CASSAWGSSTDTQYF
>TRBV15|TRBJ2-1|16
CATSRERGPSYNEQFF
>TRBV7-9|TRBJ2-1|15
CASSLLASSYNEQFF
>TRBV7-6|TRBJ1-4|15
CASSLAGAVYEKLFF
>TRBV5-4|TRBJ1-5|14
CASSLGGQGEPQHF
>TRBV9|TRBJ2-5|12
CASSAGAETQYF
>TRBV12-3/TRBV12-4|TRBJ2-5|13
CASGGQDQETQYF
>TRBV3-1|TRBJ1-2|18
CASSQDHTTPWNNYGYTF
>TRBV28|TRBJ1-5|14
CASSFLQGDQPQHF
>TRBV5-8|TRBJ2-1|14
CASSQRGTVDEQFF
>TRBV7-9|TRBJ1-2|17
CASSLARGPPGFDGYTF
>TRBV9|TRBJ2-2|12
CASSAGAGELFF
>TRBV28|TRBJ2-7|13
CASSFTGRYEQYF
>TRBV7-9|TRBJ2-4|16
CASSSRLAGEANIQYF
>TRBV6-5|TRBJ1-1|16
CASILRGEGKKTEAFF
>TRBV27|TRBJ2-7|13
CASRGQGAYEQYF
>TRBV7-8|TRBJ1-5|15
CASSLWGEGNQPQHF
>TRBV7-9|TRBJ2-1|13
CASTVDTNNEKFF
>TRBV5-1|TRBJ1-1|15
CASSLIGQMNTEAFF
>TRBV29-1|TRBJ2-2|12
CSVQTYTGELFF
>TRBV27|TRBJ2-7|15
CASSLDGTQAYEQYF
>TRBV3-1|TRBJ2-3|16
CASSQDLATKTDTQYF